This T cell receptor beta chain came from a study of technical replicates of blood from several donors. Trimming took 5 bases from V and 4 from J; bases not matched to a gene: 12. This CDR3 has 15 amino acids. Per germline, CDR1 SGHNT and CDR2 YYREEE (reference sequence). Repertoires were generated with immunoSEQ multiplex PCR, while TCRdb's copy carries only in-frame clones and drops some. Seen here are under 90,000 clones, roughly 94% observed once, and the top ten hold less than 0.3%. The rearrangement links TRBV5-4 to TRBJ2-7, with 7 positions matching TRBD1. The sequence was collected from a human donor in good health. Sequencing was done on a sample of T cells isolated from PBMCs. In nucleotides, the CDR3 is TGTGCCAGCAGTCCCGAGGGACAGCCTAAGTACGAGCAGTACTTC. This encodes CASSPEGQPKYEQYF.